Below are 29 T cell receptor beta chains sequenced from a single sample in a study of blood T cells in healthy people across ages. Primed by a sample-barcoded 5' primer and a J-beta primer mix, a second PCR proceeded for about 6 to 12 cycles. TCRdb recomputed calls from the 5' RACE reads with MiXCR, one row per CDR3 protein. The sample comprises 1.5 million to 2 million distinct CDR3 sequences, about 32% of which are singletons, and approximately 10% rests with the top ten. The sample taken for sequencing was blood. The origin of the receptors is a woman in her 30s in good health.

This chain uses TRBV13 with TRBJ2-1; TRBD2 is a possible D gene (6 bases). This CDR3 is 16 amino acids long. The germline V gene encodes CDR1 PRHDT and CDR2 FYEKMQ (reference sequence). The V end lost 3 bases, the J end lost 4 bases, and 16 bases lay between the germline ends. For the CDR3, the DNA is TGTGCCAGCAGCTTCGCGCCGGGACTGGAGTACAATGAGCAGTTCTTC. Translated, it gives CASSFAPGLEYNEQFF.

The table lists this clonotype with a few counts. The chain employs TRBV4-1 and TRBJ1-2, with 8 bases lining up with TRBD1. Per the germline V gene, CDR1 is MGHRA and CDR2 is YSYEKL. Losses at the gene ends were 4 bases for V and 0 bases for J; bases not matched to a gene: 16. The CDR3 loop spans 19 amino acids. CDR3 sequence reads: CASSPPLRRGRAPNYGYTF. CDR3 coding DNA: TGCGCCAGCAGCCCACCCCTTCGCAGGGGGCGCGCACCTAACTATGGCTACACCTTC.

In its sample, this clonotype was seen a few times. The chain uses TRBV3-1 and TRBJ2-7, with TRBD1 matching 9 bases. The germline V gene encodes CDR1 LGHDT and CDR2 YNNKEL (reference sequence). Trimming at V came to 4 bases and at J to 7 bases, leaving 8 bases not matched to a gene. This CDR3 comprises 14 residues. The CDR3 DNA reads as TGTGCCAGCAGCCCGGCCGGACAGGGGAAGGAGCAGTACTTC. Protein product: CASSPAGQGKEQYF.

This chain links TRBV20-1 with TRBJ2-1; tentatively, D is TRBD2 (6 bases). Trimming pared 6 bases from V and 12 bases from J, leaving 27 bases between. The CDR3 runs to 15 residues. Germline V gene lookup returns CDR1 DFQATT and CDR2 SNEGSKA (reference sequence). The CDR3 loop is CSAVLPGLPRQGQFF. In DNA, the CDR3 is TGCAGTGCCGTATTGCCGGGACTTCCCCGTCAGGGGCAGTTCTTC.

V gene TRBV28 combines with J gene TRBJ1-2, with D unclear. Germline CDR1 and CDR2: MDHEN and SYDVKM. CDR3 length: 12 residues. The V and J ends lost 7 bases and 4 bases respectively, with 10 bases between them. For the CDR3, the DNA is TGTGCCAGCACCAAAGACGGCTATGGCTACACCTTC. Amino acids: CASTKDGYGYTF.

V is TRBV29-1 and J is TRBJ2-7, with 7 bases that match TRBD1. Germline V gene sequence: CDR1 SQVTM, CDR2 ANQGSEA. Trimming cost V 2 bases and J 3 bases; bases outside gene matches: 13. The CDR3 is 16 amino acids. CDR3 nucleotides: TGCAGCGTTGAAAGAGGGGTACAGGGGTCGGGCTACGAGCAGTACTTC. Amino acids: CSVERGVQGSGYEQYF.

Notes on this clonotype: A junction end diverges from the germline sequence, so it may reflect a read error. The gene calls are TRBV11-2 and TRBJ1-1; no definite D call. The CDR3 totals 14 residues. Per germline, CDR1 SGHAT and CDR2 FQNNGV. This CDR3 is CASSPDWMNAEAFF. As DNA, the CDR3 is TGTGCCAGCAGCCCGGACTGGATGAACGCTGAAGCTTTCTTT.

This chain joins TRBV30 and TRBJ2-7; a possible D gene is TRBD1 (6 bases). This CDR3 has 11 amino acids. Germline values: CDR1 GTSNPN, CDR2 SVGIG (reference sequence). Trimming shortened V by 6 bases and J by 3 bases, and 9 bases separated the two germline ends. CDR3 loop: CACIRGYEQYF. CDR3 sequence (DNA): TGTGCCTGCATCAGGGGCTACGAGCAGTACTTC.

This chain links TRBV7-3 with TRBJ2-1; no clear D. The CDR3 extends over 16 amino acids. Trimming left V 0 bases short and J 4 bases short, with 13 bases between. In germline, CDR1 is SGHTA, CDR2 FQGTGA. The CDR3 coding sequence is TGTGCCAGCAGCTTAACCCCCTCGCACCTTTACAATGAGCAGTTCTTC. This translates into CASSLTPSHLYNEQFF.

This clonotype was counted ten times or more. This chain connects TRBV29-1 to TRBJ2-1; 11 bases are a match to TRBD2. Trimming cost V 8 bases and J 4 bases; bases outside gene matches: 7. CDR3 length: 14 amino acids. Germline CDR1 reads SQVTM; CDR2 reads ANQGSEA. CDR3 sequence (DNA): TGCAGCACCCAACTAGCGGGGGTGTACAATGAGCAGTTCTTC. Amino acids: CSTQLAGVYNEQFF.

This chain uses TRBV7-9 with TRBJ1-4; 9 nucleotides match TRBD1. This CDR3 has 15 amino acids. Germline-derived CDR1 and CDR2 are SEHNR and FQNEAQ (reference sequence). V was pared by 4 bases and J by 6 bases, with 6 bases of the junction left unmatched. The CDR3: CASSSGTGFYEKLFF. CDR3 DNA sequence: TGTGCCAGCAGCTCCGGGACAGGGTTTTATGAAAAACTGTTTTTT.

CDR3 loop: CASSSEGAFNEKLFF. The DNA of the CDR3 is TGTGCCAGCAGTTCCGAGGGGGCTTTTAATGAAAAACTGTTTTTT. V and J are TRBV7-9 and TRBJ1-4, with 7 bases fitting TRBD1. This CDR3 is built from 15 residues. J was trimmed by 4 bases and V by 6 bases; bases with no gene match: 8. Germline values: CDR1 SEHNR, CDR2 FQNEAQ (reference sequence).

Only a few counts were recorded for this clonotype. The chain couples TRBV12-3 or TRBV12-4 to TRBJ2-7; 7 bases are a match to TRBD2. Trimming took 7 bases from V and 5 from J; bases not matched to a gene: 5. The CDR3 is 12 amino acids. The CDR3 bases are TGTGCCAGCAACCAGGGAGGGCACGAGCAGTACTTC. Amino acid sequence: CASNQGGHEQYF.

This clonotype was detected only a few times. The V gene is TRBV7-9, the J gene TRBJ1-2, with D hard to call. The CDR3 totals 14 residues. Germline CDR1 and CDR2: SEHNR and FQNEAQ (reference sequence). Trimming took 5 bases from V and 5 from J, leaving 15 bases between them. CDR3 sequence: CASSTTSEAYGYTF. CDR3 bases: TGTGCCAGCAGCACAACGTCGGAAGCGTATGGCTACACCTTC.

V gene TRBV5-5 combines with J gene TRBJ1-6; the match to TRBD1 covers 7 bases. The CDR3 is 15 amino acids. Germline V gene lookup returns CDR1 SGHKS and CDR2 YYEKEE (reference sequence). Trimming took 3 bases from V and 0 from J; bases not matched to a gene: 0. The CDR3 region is CASSWDSSYNSPLHF. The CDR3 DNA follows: TGTGCCAGCAGCTGGGACAGCTCCTATAATTCACCCCTCCACTTT.

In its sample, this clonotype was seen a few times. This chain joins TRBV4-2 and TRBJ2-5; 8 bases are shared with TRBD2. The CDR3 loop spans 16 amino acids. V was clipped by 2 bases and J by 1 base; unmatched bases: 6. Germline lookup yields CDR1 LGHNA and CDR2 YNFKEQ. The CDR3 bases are TGTGCCAGCAGCCAACTATCGGGAGGGATCCAAGAGACCCAGTACTTC. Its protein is CASSQLSGGIQETQYF.

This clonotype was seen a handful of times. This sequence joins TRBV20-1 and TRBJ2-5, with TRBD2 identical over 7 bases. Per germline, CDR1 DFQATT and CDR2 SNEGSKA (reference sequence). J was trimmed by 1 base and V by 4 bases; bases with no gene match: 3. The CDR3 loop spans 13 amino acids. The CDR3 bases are TGCAGTGCTATCCCGGGGGGCCAAGAGACCCAGTACTTC. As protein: CSAIPGGQETQYF.

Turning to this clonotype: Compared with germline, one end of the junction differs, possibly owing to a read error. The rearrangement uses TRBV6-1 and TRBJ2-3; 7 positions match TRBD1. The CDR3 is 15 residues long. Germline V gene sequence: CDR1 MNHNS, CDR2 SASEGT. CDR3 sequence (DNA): TGTGCCAACAGTGACCGCGGCCCAGGGGGAGATACGCAGTATTTT. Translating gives CANSDRGPGGDTQYF.

The CDR3 nucleotides read TGTGCCAGCAGCTATATGAGAGCGGGGGCCCACCAAGAGACCCAGTACTTC. Its protein product is CASSYMRAGAHQETQYF. The V gene is TRBV11-2, the J gene TRBJ2-5; 8 bases align to TRBD2. Losses at the gene ends were 4 bases for V and 0 bases for J; bases not matched to a gene: 10. The CDR3 runs 17 residues. Per germline, CDR1 SGHAT and CDR2 FQNNGV.

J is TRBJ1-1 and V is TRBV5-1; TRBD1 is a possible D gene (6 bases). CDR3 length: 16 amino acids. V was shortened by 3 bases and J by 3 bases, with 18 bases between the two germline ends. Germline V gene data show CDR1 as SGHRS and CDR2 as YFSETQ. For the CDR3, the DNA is TGCGCCAGCAGCTGGGGCCGGGACACGAAGGACACTGAAGCTTTCTTT. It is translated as CASSWGRDTKDTEAFF.

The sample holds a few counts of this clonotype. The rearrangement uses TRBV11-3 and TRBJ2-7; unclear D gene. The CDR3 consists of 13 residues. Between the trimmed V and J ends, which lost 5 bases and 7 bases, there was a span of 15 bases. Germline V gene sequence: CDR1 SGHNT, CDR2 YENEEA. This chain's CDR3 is CASSLGSVGEQYF. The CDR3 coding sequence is TGTGCCAGCAGCCTAGGATCGGTGGGGGAGCAGTACTTC.

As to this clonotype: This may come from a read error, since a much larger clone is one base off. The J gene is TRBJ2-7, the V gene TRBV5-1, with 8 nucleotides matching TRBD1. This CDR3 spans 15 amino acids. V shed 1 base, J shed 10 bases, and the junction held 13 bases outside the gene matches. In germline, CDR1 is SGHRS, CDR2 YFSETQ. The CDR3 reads CASSLRTGSQEIQYF. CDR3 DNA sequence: TGCGCCAGCAGCTTGCGGACAGGGAGCCAAGAGATCCAGTACTTC.

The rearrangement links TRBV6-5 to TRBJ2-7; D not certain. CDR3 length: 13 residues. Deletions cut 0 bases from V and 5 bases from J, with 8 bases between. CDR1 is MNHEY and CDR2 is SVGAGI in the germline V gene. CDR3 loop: CASSYSGPNEQYF. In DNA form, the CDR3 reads TGTGCCAGCAGTTACTCCGGACCGAACGAGCAGTACTTC.

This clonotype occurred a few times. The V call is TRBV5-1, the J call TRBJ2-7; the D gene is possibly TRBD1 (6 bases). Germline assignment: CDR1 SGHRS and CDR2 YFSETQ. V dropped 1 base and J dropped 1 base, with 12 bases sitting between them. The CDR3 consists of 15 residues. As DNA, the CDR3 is TGCGCCAGCAGCTTGACCCAGGGGCGATCCTACGAGCAGTACTTC. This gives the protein CASSLTQGRSYEQYF.

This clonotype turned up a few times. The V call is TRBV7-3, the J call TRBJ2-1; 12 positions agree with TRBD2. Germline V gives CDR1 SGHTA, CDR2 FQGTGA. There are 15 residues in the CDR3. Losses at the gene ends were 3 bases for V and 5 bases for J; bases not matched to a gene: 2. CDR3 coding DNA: TGTGCCAGCAGCTTTCTAGCGGGGGGGCACAATGAGCAGTTCTTC. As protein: CASSFLAGGHNEQFF.

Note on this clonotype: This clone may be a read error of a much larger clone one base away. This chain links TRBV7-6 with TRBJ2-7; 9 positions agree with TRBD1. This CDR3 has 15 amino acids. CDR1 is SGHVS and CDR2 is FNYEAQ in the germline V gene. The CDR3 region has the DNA TGTGCCAACAGCTTGGGACAGGGAGAAGACTACGAGCAGTACTTC. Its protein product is CANSLGQGEDYEQYF.

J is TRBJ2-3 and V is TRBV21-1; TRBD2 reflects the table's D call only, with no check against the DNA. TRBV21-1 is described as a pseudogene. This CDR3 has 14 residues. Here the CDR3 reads CASRGLHSADTQYF. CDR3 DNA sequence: TGTGCCAGCAGGGGACTTCACTCGGCAGATACGCAGTATTTT.

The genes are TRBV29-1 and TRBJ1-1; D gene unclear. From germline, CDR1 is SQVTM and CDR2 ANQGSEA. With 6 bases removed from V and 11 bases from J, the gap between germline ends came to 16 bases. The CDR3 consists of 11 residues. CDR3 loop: CSVDLLGDAFF. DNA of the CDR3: TGCAGCGTCGACCTCTTGGGCGACGCTTTCTTT.

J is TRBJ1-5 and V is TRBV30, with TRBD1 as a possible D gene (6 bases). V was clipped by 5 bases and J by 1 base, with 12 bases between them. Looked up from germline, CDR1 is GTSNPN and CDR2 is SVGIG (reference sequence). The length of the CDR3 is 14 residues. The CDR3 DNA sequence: TGTGCCTGGGGCCTGGACAGCAGCAATCAGCCCCAGCATTTT. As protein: CAWGLDSSNQPQHF.